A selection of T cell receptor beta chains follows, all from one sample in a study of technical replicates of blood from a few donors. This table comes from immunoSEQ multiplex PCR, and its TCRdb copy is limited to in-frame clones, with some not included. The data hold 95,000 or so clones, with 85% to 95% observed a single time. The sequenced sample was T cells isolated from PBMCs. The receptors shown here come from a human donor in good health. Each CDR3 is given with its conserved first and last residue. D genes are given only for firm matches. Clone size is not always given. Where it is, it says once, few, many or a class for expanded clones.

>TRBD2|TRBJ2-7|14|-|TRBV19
CASSATSGDYEQYF
TGTGCCAGTAGCGCGACTAGCGGGGATTACGAGCAGTACTTC
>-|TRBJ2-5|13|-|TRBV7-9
CASRSGLLGAQYF
TGTGCCAGCAGATCGGGACTGCTAGGGGCCCAGTACTTC
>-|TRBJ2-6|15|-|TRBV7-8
CASSFREAGANVLTF
TGTGCCAGCAGCTTTAGGGAGGCTGGGGCCAACGTCCTGACTTTC
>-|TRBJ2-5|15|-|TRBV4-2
CASSQDPVPGETQYF
TGTGCCAGCAGCCAAGATCCGGTCCCCGGGGAGACCCAGTACTTC
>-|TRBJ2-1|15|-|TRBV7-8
CASSLNGRGYNEQFF
TGTGCCAGCAGCTTAAATGGGCGGGGCTACAATGAGCAGTTCTTC
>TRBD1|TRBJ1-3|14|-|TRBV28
CASSMGQEGNTIYF
TGTGCCAGCAGTATGGGACAGGAGGGAAACACCATATATTTT
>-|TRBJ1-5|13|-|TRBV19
CASSITVNQPQHF
TGTGCCAGTAGTATCACAGTCAATCAGCCCCAGCATTTT
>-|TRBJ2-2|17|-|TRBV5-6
CASSPGFMYSNTGELFF
TGTGCCAGCAGCCCCGGTTTTATGTATAGCAACACCGGGGAGCTGTTTTTT
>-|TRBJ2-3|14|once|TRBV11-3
CASSSRVWADTQYF
TGTGCCAGCAGCAGCAGGGTCTGGGCAGATACGCAGTATTTT
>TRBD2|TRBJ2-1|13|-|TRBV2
CAGLGGLVYEQFF
TGTGCCGGCTTGGGAGGGTTGGTATATGAGCAGTTCTTC
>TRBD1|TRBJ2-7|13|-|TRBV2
CASSEGIEGARVF
TGTGCCAGCAGTGAAGGGATCGAGGGGGCAAGAGTCTTC
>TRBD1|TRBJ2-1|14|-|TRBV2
CASSDRTGNTNQFF
TGTGCCAGCAGTGATCGGACAGGTAATACTAATCAGTTCTTC
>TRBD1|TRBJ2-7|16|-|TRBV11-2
CASSYIGDRGFDEQYF
TGTGCCAGCAGCTATATAGGGGACAGGGGCTTCGACGAGCAGTACTTC
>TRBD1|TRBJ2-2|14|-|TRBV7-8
CASSFPGGSGELFF
TGTGCCAGCAGCTTTCCAGGGGGCTCCGGGGAGCTGTTTTTT
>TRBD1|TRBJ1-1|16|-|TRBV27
CASSSPGTGRGTEAFF
TGTGCCAGCAGTAGTCCCGGGACAGGGCGGGGCACTGAAGCTTTCTTT
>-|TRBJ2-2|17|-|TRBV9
CASSSTGSWGITGELFF
TGTGCCAGCAGCTCGACCGGGAGTTGGGGCATCACCGGGGAGCTGTTTTTT
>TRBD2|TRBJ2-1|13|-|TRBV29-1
CSVPREGYNEQFF
TGCAGCGTTCCCCGGGAGGGTTACAATGAGCAGTTCTTC
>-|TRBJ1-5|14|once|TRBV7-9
CASNQILSNQPQHF
TGTGCCTCCAACCAAATCCTAAGCAATCAGCCCCAGCATTTT
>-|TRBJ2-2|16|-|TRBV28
CASSPSWGKMSGELFF
TGTGCCAGCAGCCCTTCTTGGGGCAAGATGAGCGGGGAGCTGTTTTTT
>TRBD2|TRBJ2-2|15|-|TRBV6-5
CASAPGLANTGELFF
TGTGCCAGCGCACCGGGACTAGCCAACACCGGGGAGCTGTTTTTT
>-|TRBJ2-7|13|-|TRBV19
CASRNLATYEQYF
TGTGCCAGTAGAAACCTAGCGACGTACGAGCAGTACTTC
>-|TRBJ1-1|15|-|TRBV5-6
CASSLDLVSNTEAFF
TGTGCCAGCAGCTTGGATTTAGTATCGAACACTGAAGCTTTCTTT
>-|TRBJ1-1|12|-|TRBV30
CAWRVQNTEAFF
TGTGCCTGGCGAGTTCAGAACACTGAAGCTTTCTTT
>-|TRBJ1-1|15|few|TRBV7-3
CASSPIAGLNTEAFF
TGTGCCAGCAGCCCTATAGCCGGCCTGAACACTGAAGCTTTCTTT
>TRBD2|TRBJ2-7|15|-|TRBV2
CASCGLAPFDYEQYF
TGTGCCAGCTGTGGACTAGCTCCGTTCGACTACGAGCAGTACTTC
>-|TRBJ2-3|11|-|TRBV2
CASIHTDTQYF
TGTGCCAGCATCCACACAGATACGCAGTATTTT
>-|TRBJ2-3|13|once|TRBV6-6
CASYGGTTDTQYF
TGTGCCAGCTATGGCGGGACCACAGATACGCAGTATTTT
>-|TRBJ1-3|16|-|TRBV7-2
CASSLGSGAGGNTIYF
TGTGCCAGCAGCTTAGGGTCTGGGGCTGGTGGAAACACCATATATTTT
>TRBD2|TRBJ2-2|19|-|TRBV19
CASSIWGSGRGKDTGELFF
TGTGCCAGTAGTATTTGGGGTAGCGGGAGAGGAAAGGACACCGGGGAGCTGTTTTTT
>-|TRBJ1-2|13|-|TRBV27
CASSLGQSYGYTF
TGTGCCAGCAGTTTAGGACAGAGCTATGGCTACACCTTC
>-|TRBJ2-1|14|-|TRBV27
CASHPGSWGDEQFF
TGTGCCAGCCACCCAGGGTCGTGGGGGGATGAGCAGTTCTTC
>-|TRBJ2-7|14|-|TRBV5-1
CASSLGRVGGEQYF
TGCGCCAGCAGCTTGGGAAGGGTTGGCGGGGAGCAGTACTTC
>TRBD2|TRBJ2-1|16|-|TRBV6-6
CASSYLGLAGENEQFF
TGTGCCAGCAGTTACCTCGGACTAGCGGGAGAAAATGAGCAGTTCTTC
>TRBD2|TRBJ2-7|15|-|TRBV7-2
CASSLDALAVYEQYF
TGTGCCAGCAGCTTAGACGCACTAGCGGTATACGAGCAGTACTTC
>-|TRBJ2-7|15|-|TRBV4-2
CASSQFSITGNEQYF
TGTGCCAGCAGCCAATTTTCGATTACAGGGAACGAGCAGTACTTC
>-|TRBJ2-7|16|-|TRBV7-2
CASRQRPGTLNYEQYF
TGTGCCAGCAGACAAAGACCGGGAACTTTAAACTACGAGCAGTACTTC
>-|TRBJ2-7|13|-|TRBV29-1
CSVLFRGVYEQYF
TGCAGCGTTTTGTTCAGGGGGGTATACGAGCAGTACTTC
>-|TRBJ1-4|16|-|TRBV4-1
CASSQLLVADDRKLFF
TGCGCCAGCAGCCAACTACTAGTAGCGGACGACCGAAAACTGTTTTTT
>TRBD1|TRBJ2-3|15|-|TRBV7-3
CASVPGQGFSDTQYF
TGTGCCAGCGTACCGGGACAGGGTTTTTCAGATACGCAGTATTTT
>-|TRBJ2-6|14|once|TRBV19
CASRDSSGANVLTF
TGTGCCAGTAGGGACAGCTCTGGGGCCAACGTCCTGACTTTC
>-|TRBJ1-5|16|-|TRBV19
CASSITLGLSNQPQHF
TGTGCCAGTAGTATAACCCTGGGCCTTAGCAATCAGCCCCAGCATTTT
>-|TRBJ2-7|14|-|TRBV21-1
CASSPGQVRDEQYF
TGTGCCAGCAGCCCCGGACAGGTAAGAGACGAGCAGTACTTC
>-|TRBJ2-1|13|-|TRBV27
CASSLAAAGEQFF
TGTGCCAGCAGTTTGGCCGCCGCGGGTGAGCAGTTCTTC
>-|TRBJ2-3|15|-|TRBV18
CASSPLSQNTDTQYF
TGTGCCAGCTCACCACTTTCCCAGAACACAGATACGCAGTATTTT
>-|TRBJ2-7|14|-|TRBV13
CASSLPSKFYEQYF
TGTGCCAGCAGCTTACCGAGCAAGTTCTACGAGCAGTACTTC